The T cell receptor (beta chain) under discussion was sequenced for a study of patients and donors after allogeneic stem cell transplantation. V was shortened by 1 base and J by 6 bases, with 10 bases between the two germline ends. Germline CDR1 reads MGHRA; CDR2 reads YSYEKL. The CDR3 sequence is 14 residues long. TCRdb fed the RT-PCR reads into MiXCR, producing one record per CDR3 protein. In the table there are about 230,000 distinct CDR3 sequences, 14% of which are singletons. The source is a human donor who was either an allogeneic HSCT recipient or a stem cell or donor lymphocyte infusion donor (not recorded which). It is not recorded whose cells these are; they may come from a transplant donor. The rearrangement uses TRBV4-1 and TRBJ2-1, with a tentative D call TRBD2 (6 bases). Sequenced input: blood, either unsorted or a sorted T cell fraction (not recorded which). The CDR3 DNA is TGCGCCAGCAGCCAAGGGAGGGCCCCCAATGAGCAGTTCTTC. Protein sequence: CASSQGRAPNEQFF.